One sample yielded the 17 T cell receptor beta chains listed below, sequenced in a study of identical twins. TCRdb fed the 5' RACE reads into MiXCR, producing one record per CDR3 protein. The sample has 1.5 million to 2 million distinct CDR3 sequences; less than 40% are singletons. The sample comprised cord blood. The receptor source for this set is a newborn girl in good health.

On this clonotype itself: Given a much more abundant clone one base away, this may be a read error. The chain joins TRBV20-1 to TRBJ2-3; TRBD1 agrees at 7 bases. The CDR3 contains 13 residues. CDR1 DFQATT and CDR2 SNEGSKA come from the germline V gene (reference sequence). The CDR3 reads CSAPPGGTDTRYF. The CDR3, as DNA: TGCAGTGCTCCCCCAGGGGGAACAGATACGCGGTATTTT.

The chain has TRBV7-9 and TRBJ1-2; TRBD1 is a possible D gene (6 bases). The V end lost 4 bases, the J end lost 3 bases, and 9 bases lay between the germline ends. This CDR3 region has 13 residues. Germline V gives CDR1 SEHNR, CDR2 FQNEAQ (reference sequence). The CDR3 reads CASSWDTDYGYTF. CDR3 bases: TGTGCCAGCAGCTGGGACACCGACTATGGCTACACCTTC.

The gene calls are TRBV7-9 and TRBJ2-1; D uncertain. V was pared by 5 bases and J by 5 bases, with 10 bases between. Looked up from germline, CDR1 is SEHNR and CDR2 is FQNEAQ (reference sequence). The CDR3 spans 13 residues. Here the CDR3 DNA reads TGTGCCAGCAGCACCCAACCACACAATGAGCAGTTCTTC. Protein product: CASSTQPHNEQFF.

The J gene is TRBJ2-7, the V gene TRBV14; D ambiguous. The V gene's germline CDR1 is SGHDN and CDR2 FVKESK. Trimming cost V 2 bases and J 2 bases, with 13 bases left between them. The CDR3 is 15 residues long. In nucleotides, the CDR3 is TGTGCCAGCAGCCAACGAGGATTTCGCCCCTACGAGCAGTACTTC. Its translation is CASSQRGFRPYEQYF.

The V and J genes are TRBV29-1 and TRBJ2-3; the D gene could be TRBD1 or TRBD2 (5 bases each). There are 18 residues in the CDR3. Germline V CDR1 and CDR2: SQVTM, ANQGSEA. The V and J ends lost 4 bases and 1 base respectively, with 24 bases between them. The CDR3 DNA is TGCAGCGTTGGAGGGGCCCCTGGAGTGGGTGCTGGCACAGATACGCAGTATTTT. Amino acid sequence: CSVGGAPGVGAGTDTQYF.

In its sample, this clonotype was seen a few times. This chain joins TRBV7-4 and TRBJ1-5; D is undetermined. Germline values: CDR1 SGHVT, CDR2 SQSDAQ. CDR3 length: 19 residues. Trimming left V 1 base short and J 0 bases short, with 19 bases between. The CDR3 spells CASSLGDREERDSNQPQHF. CDR3 nucleotide sequence: TGTGCCAGCAGCTTAGGGGATAGGGAAGAGAGGGATAGCAATCAGCCCCAGCATTTT. Variable domain in full (rest from reference TRBV7-4 and TRBJ1-5): GAGVSQSPRYKVAKRGRDVALRCDSISGHVTLYWYRQTLGQGSEVLTYSQSDAQRDKSGRPSGRFSAERPERSVSTLKIQRTEQGDSAVYLCASSLGDREERDSNQPQHFGDGTRLSIL.

There are a few counts of this clonotype. V and J are TRBV25-1 and TRBJ1-2; D gene ambiguous. This CDR3 is built from 12 residues. The germline V gene encodes CDR1 MGHDK and CDR2 SYGVNS. Trimming cost V 4 bases and J 8 bases, with 11 bases left between them. Written as DNA, the CDR3 is TGTGCCAGCAGTGGGTCAGGAGGGGGCTACACCTTC. Translating gives CASSGSGGGYTF.

This chain joins TRBV6-1 and TRBJ1-5; the D is unclear. The germline CDR1 and CDR2 sequences are MNHNS and SASEGT. V was trimmed by 4 bases and J by 2 bases, leaving 9 bases between them. This CDR3 region has 14 residues. CDR3 DNA sequence: TGTGCCAGCAGTGGGGCCCCGGGCAATCAGCCCCAGCATTTT. Its protein product is CASSGAPGNQPQHF.

This sequence joins TRBV20-1 and TRBJ2-3; D possibly corresponds to TRBD2 (6 bases). The CDR3 runs to 15 residues. V lost 6 bases and J 0 bases, leaving 16 bases between the germline ends. The germline V gene has CDR1 DFQATT and CDR2 SNEGSKA (reference sequence). CDR3 bases: TGCAGTGCGCGGCGGCCGGGGACTAGCACAGATACGCAGTATTTT. Protein product: CSARRPGTSTDTQYF.

This chain joins TRBV3-1 and TRBJ2-3; possibly TRBD2 for D (7 bases). CDR3 length equals 19 residues. Germline V lookup: CDR1 LGHDT, CDR2 YNNKEL (reference sequence). V was clipped by 5 bases and J by 0 bases, with 24 bases between them. The CDR3 DNA follows: TGTGCCAGCAGCTCGACCGGGGGGCCCACGGGTCGTAGCACAGATACGCAGTATTTT. This sequence encodes CASSSTGGPTGRSTDTQYF.

This clonotype was observed a few times. The chain uses TRBV28 and TRBJ2-1; 12 bases agree with TRBD2. With V trimmed by 6 bases and J by 0 bases, 12 bases remained unmatched. The CDR3 is made up of 19 amino acids. Per germline, CDR1 MDHEN and CDR2 SYDVKM. Written as DNA, the CDR3 is TGTGCCAGCAGCCCCCCGACTAGCGGGAGTCTAAGCTCCTACAATGAGCAGTTCTTC. It is translated as CASSPPTSGSLSSYNEQFF. The full variable domain, its missing parts supplied by reference TRBV28 and TRBJ2-1, is DVKVTQSSRYLVKRTGEKVFLECVQDMDHENMFWYRQDPGLGLRLIYFSYDVKMKEKGDIPEGYSVSREKKERFSLILESASTNQTSMYLCASSPPTSGSLSSYNEQFFGPGTRLTVL.

This clonotype has just a few counts. The V call is TRBV5-1, the J call TRBJ2-6; D remains unclear. Per the germline V gene, CDR1 is SGHRS and CDR2 is YFSETQ. This CDR3 region has 14 residues. Deletions cut 6 bases from V and 0 bases from J, with 7 bases between. Written as DNA, the CDR3 is TGCGCCAGCAAGCCAGACTCTGGGGCCAACGTCCTGACTTTC. Protein sequence: CASKPDSGANVLTF.

This clonotype is a singleton in its sample. The rearrangement links TRBV10-3 to TRBJ2-1; possibly TRBD1 or TRBD2 for D (6 bases each). Germline lookup yields CDR1 ENHRY and CDR2 SYGVKD. Trimming shortened V by 4 bases and J by 4 bases, and 14 bases separated the two germline ends. The CDR3 covers 15 residues. The CDR3 sequence is CAISVGGHSYNEQFF. DNA of the CDR3: TGTGCCATCAGTGTTGGGGGGCATTCTTACAATGAGCAGTTCTTC.

The chain joins TRBV15 to TRBJ2-5; D unresolved. Trimming removed 7 bases from V and 11 bases from J, with 20 bases in between. The length of the CDR3 is 13 residues. Germline values: CDR1 LNHNV, CDR2 YYDKDF (reference sequence). Here the CDR3 reads CATNSGYRNEQYF. The CDR3 region has the DNA TGTGCCACCAACTCTGGATACCGGAATGAGCAGTACTTC. Drawing the rest from reference TRBV15 and TRBJ2-5, the complete variable domain is DAMVIQNPRYQVTQFGKPVTLSCSQTLNHNVMYWYQQKSSQAPKLLFHYYDKDFNNEADTPDNFQSRRPNTSFCFLDIRSPGLGDTAMYLCATNSGYRNEQYFGPGTRLLVL.

This clonotype was recorded many times. The rearrangement links TRBV4-1 to TRBJ2-3; 7 positions match TRBD1. This CDR3 comprises 19 residues. The junction had 15 bases not matched to a gene; V was cut back by 0 bases and J by 3 bases. Germline lookup yields CDR1 MGHRA and CDR2 YSYEKL. The CDR3 DNA is TGCGCCAGCAGCCAAGATCGGTCGAGCCAGGGGGTGATAACAGATACGCAGTATTTT. Encoded protein: CASSQDRSSQGVITDTQYF.

A remark on this clonotype: The junction shows a germline mismatch at one end, possibly a read error. The J gene is TRBJ1-6, the V gene TRBV28; a weak D match, TRBD1 (5 bases). CDR3 length: 15 amino acids. The V gene's germline CDR1 is MDHEN and CDR2 SYDVKM. The CDR3 nucleotides are TGTGCCAGCAGTTTATCGGGCGGGGGTATATCGCCCCCCCACTTT. It codes for CASSLSGGGISPPHF.

The sample holds many counts of this clonotype. The rearrangement uses TRBV5-1 and TRBJ2-7; 9 positions match TRBD1. J gave up 2 bases and V 0 bases, and 9 bases lay outside the gene matches. Germline values: CDR1 SGHRS, CDR2 YFSETQ. This CDR3 is built from 17 residues. CDR3 sequence (DNA): TGCGCCAGCAGCTTGGCGGAAAAACGGGACAGGGCCTACGAGCAGTACTTC. It is translated as CASSLAEKRDRAYEQYF. Full variable domain (rest looked up from reference TRBV5-1 and TRBJ2-7): KAGVTQTPRYLIKTRGQQVTLSCSPISGHRSVSWYQQTPGQGLQFLFEYFSETQRNKGNFPGRFSGRQFSNSRSEMNVSTLELGDSALYLCASSLAEKRDRAYEQYFGPGTRLTVT.